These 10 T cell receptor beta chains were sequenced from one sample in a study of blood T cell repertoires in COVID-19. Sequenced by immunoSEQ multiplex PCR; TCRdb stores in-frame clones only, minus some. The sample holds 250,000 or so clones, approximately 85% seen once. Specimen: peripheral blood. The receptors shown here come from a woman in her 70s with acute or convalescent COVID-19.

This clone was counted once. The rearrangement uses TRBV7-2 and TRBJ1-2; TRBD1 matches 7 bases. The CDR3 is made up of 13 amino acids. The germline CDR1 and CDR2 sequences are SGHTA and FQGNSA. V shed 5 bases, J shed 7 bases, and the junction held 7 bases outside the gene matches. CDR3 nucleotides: TGTGCCAGCAGCCCAGGGGGGAGAAGTGGCTACACCTTC. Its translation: CASSPGGRSGYTF.

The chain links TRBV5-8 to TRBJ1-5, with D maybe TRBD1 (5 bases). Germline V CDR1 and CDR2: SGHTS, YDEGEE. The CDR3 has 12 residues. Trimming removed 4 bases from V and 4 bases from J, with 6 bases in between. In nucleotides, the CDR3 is TGTGCCAGCAGCCCAGGGAATCAGCCCCAGCATTTT. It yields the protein CASSPGNQPQHF.

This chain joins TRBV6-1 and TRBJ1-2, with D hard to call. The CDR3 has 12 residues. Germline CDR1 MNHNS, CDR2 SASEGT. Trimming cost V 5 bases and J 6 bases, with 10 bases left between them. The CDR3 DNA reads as TGTGCCAGCAGTTTACTCGGGGATGGCTACACCTTC. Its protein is CASSLLGDGYTF.

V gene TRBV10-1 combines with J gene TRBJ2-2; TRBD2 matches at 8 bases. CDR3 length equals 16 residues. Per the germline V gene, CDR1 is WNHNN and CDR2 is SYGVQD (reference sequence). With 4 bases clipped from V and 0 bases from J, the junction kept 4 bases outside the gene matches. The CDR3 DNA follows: TGCGCCAGCAGTGCAGCGGGGGCCCCGAACACCGGGGAGCTGTTTTTT. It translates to CASSAAGAPNTGELFF.

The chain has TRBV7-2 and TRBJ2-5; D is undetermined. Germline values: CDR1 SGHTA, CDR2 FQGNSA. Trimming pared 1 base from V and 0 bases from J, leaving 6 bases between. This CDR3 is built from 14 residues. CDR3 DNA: TGTGCCAGCAGCTTAGTGGCGGACCAAGAGACCCAGTACTTC. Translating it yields CASSLVADQETQYF.

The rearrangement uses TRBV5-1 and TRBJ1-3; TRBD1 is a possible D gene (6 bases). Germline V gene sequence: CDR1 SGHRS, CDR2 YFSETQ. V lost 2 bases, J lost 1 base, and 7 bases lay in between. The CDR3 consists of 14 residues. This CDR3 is CASSFGTSGNTIYF. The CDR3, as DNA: TGCGCCAGCAGCTTCGGGACATCTGGAAACACCATATATTTT.

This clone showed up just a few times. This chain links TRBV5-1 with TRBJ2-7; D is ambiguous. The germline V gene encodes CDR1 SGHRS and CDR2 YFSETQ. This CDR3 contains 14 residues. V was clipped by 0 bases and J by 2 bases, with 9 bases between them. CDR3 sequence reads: CASSLEIRTYEQYF. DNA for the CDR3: TGCGCCAGCAGCTTGGAGATCAGGACCTACGAGCAGTACTTC. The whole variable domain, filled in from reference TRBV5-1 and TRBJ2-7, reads KAGVTQTPRYLIKTRGQQVTLSCSPISGHRSVSWYQQTPGQGLQFLFEYFSETQRNKGNFPGRFSGRQFSNSRSEMNVSTLELGDSALYLCASSLEIRTYEQYFGPGTRLTVT.

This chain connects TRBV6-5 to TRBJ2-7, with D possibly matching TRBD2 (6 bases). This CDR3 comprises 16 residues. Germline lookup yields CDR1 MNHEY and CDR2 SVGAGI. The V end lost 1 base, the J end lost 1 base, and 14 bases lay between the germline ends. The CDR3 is CASSYFSVSGSYEQYF. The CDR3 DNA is TGTGCCAGCAGTTACTTTTCGGTCAGCGGGTCCTACGAGCAGTACTTC.

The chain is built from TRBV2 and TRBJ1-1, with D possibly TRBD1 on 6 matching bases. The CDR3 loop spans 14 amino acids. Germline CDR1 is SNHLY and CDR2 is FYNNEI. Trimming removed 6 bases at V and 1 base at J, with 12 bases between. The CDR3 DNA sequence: TGTGCCAGCAGCTTGGACAGTGGGAACACTGAAGCTTTCTTT. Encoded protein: CASSLDSGNTEAFF.

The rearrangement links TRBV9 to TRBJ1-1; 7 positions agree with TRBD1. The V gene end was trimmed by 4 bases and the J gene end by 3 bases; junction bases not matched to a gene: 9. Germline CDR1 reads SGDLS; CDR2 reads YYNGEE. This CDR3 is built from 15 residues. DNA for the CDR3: TGTGCCAGCAGCTATCGACAGGGACTCGACACTGAAGCTTTCTTT. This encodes CASSYRQGLDTEAFF.